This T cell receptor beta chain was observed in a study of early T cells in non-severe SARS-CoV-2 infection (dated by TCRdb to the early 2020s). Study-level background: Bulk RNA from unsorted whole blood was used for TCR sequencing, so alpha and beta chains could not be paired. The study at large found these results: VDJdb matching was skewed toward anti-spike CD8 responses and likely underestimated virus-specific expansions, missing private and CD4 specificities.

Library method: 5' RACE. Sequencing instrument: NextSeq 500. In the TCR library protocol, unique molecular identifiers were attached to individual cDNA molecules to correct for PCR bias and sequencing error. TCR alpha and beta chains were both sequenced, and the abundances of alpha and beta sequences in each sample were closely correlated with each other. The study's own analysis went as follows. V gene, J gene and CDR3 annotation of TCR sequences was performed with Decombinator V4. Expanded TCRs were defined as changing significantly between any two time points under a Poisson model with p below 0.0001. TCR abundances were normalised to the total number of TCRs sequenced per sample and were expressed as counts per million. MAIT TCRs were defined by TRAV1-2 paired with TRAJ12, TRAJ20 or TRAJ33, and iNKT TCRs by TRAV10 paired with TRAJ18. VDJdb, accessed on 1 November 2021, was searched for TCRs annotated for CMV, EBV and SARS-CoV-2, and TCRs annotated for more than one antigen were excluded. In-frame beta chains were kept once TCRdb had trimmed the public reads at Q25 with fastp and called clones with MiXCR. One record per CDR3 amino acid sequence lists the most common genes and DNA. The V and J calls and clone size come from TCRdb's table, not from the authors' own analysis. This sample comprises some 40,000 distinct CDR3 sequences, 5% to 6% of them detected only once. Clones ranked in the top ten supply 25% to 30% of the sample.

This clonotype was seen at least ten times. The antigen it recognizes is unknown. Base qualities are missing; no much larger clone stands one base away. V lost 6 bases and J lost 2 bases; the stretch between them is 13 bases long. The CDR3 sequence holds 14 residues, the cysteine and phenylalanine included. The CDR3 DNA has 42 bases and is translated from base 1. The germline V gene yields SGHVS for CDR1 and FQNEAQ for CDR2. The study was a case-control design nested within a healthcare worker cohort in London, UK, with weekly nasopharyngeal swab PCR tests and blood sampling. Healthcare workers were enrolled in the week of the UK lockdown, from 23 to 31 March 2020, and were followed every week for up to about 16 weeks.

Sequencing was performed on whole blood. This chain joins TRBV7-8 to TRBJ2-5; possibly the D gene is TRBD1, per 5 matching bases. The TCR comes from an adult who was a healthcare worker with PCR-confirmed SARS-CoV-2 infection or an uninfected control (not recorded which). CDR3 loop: CASRQEQSQETQYF. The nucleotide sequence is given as TGTGCCAGCAGACAGGAGCAGTCTCAAGAGACCCAGTACTTC.